This passage covers 16 T cell receptor beta chains from one sample sequenced in a study of blood T cell repertoires in COVID-19. TCRdb keeps only in-frame clones here, not all; method: immunoSEQ multiplex PCR. This sample yields approximately 170,000 clones, of which roughly 80% are seen a single time; about a tenth belongs to the top ten. The sequenced sample was peripheral blood. Every receptor here comes from a man between 65 and 85 years old with active or convalescent COVID-19.

V is TRBV7-2 and J is TRBJ1-2; no clear D gene. The germline V gene encodes CDR1 SGHTA and CDR2 FQGNSA. The CDR3 runs 13 residues. The V end was cut by 3 bases, the J end by 4 bases, with 9 bases between. CDR3 nucleotide sequence: TGTGCCAGCAGCTTGATGGCAGTCTATGGCTACACCTTC. This encodes CASSLMAVYGYTF.

The DNA for the CDR3 is TGTGCCAGCAGCCAATCGAGGGCAGCATATGGCTACACCTTC. Translated, it gives CASSQSRAAYGYTF. The chain employs TRBV14 and TRBJ1-2; D is unresolved. The CDR3 runs to 14 residues. V lost 2 bases and J 5 bases, leaving 12 bases between the germline ends. Per germline, CDR1 SGHDN and CDR2 FVKESK.

V and J are TRBV7-9 and TRBJ1-2; D remains ambiguous. Per the germline V gene, CDR1 is SEHNR and CDR2 is FQNEAQ (reference sequence). The CDR3 consists of 14 residues. V dropped 5 bases and J dropped 5 bases, with 15 bases sitting between them. The CDR3 DNA sequence: TGTGCCAGCAGCCCCCGGGAAGGGCGGTATGGCTACACCTTC. Translated: CASSPREGRYGYTF.

CDR3 sequence (DNA): TGTGCCAGCAGTGAAGCGCTTCACAGGGACACTGCCGGGGAGCTGTTTTTT. This gives the protein CASSEALHRDTAGELFF. The J gene is TRBJ2-2, the V gene TRBV6-1, with a possible D match to TRBD1 (6 bases). Trimming removed 0 bases from V and 6 bases from J, with 17 bases in between. The CDR3 runs to 17 residues. The germline V gene encodes CDR1 MNHNS and CDR2 SASEGT.

The chain employs TRBV7-9 and TRBJ1-5; 7 bases fit TRBD1. Per the germline V gene, CDR1 is SEHNR and CDR2 is FQNEAQ (reference sequence). The ends lost 3 bases at V and 4 bases at J; junction bases unmatched: 6. The CDR3 extends over 15 amino acids. The CDR3 sequence: CASSFGQASNQPQHF. Written as DNA, the CDR3 is TGTGCCAGCAGCTTCGGACAGGCTTCGAATCAGCCCCAGCATTTT.

The rearrangement joins TRBV19 to TRBJ1-1; D unresolved. Germline V gene data show CDR1 as LNHDA and CDR2 as SQIVND (reference sequence). This CDR3 has 13 residues. V lost 8 bases and J lost 6, with 16 bases in between. The CDR3 loop reads CASLLYWRAEAFF. In DNA, the CDR3 is TGTGCCAGTTTGCTTTATTGGAGGGCTGAAGCTTTCTTT.

This sequence joins TRBV5-5 and TRBJ1-1, with D perhaps TRBD1 (6 bases). V was pared by 2 bases and J by 0 bases, with 14 bases between. The CDR3 sequence is 16 residues long. Germline V gene sequence: CDR1 SGHKS, CDR2 YYEKEE (reference sequence). Here the CDR3 reads CASSFRGAGVNTEAFF. The CDR3 DNA sequence: TGTGCCAGCAGCTTCCGGGGGGCTGGGGTGAACACTGAAGCTTTCTTT.

This clone appeared a few times. This chain uses TRBV27 with TRBJ2-7, with 7 bases aligning to TRBD1. Per germline, CDR1 MNHEY and CDR2 SMNVEV (reference sequence). The CDR3 runs 14 residues. J lost 5 bases, V lost 5 bases, and 9 bases had no gene match. Here the CDR3 reads CASSTRDSRDEQYF. CDR3 coding DNA: TGTGCCAGCAGTACCCGGGACAGTCGCGACGAGCAGTACTTC.

J is TRBJ1-5 and V is TRBV7-2; D remains ambiguous. Looked up from germline, CDR1 is SGHTA and CDR2 is FQGNSA. Trimming shortened V by 6 bases and J by 9 bases, and 18 bases separated the two germline ends. There are 14 residues in the CDR3. CDR3 sequence reads: CASRLTEGVGPQHF. CDR3 sequence (DNA): TGTGCCAGCAGGCTGACTGAGGGAGTTGGGCCCCAGCATTTT.

The rearrangement joins TRBV7-3 to TRBJ2-5, with TRBD2 matching 8 bases. Trimming cost V 3 bases and J 3 bases; bases outside gene matches: 3. This CDR3 is 14 amino acids long. Germline CDR1 reads SGHTA; CDR2 reads FQGTGA. CDR3 bases: TGTGCCAGCAGCTTCGTAGCGGGGAAAGAGACCCAGTACTTC. It specifies CASSFVAGKETQYF.

V and J are TRBV27 and TRBJ2-3; TRBD1 agrees at 7 bases. This CDR3 has 15 amino acids. V was clipped by 2 bases and J by 2 bases; unmatched bases: 4. Germline V gene sequence: CDR1 MNHEY, CDR2 SMNVEV (reference sequence). CDR3 coding DNA: TGTGCCAGCAGTTTACGGGACAGCTTCACAGATACGCAGTATTTT. This translates into CASSLRDSFTDTQYF.

The chain recombines TRBV4-3 with TRBJ2-1, with 12 bases matching TRBD2. Germline CDR1 is LGHNA and CDR2 is YSLEER. The CDR3 runs to 19 residues. With V trimmed by 3 bases and J by 2 bases, 11 bases remained unmatched. In DNA form, the CDR3 reads TGCGCCAGCAGCCACGGGACTAGCGGGTATCCCGGCGCCTACAATGAGCAGTTCTTC. Its translation: CASSHGTSGYPGAYNEQFF.

The V and J genes are TRBV6-2 or TRBV6-3 and TRBJ1-1; no definite D call. V was pared by 6 bases and J by 2 bases, with 13 bases between. Germline V lookup: CDR1 MNHEY, CDR2 SVGEGT. The CDR3 is made up of 14 amino acids. CDR3 in amino acids: CASSQGRLNTEAFF. In DNA, the CDR3 is TGTGCCAGCAGCCAAGGGCGACTAAACACTGAAGCTTTCTTT.

This sequence joins TRBV5-1 and TRBJ2-3; D is unresolved. Germline CDR1 SGHRS, CDR2 YFSETQ. V was pared by 0 bases and J by 3 bases, with 14 bases between. There are 16 residues in the CDR3. The CDR3 is CASSLAPGYNTDTQYF. In nucleotides, the CDR3 is TGCGCCAGCAGCTTGGCCCCAGGATATAATACAGATACGCAGTATTTT.

The chain couples TRBV2 to TRBJ1-6; D uncertain. From germline, CDR1 is SNHLY and CDR2 FYNNEI. Trimming took off 7 bases at V and 14 bases at J, with 18 bases between the two ends. The length of the CDR3 is 13 residues. The CDR3 DNA follows: TGTGCCAGCACCGCGGTCGTGACGGGGACCCTCCACTTT. Its protein product is CASTAVVTGTLHF.

This rearrangement joins TRBV24-1 to TRBJ2-1; a possible D gene is TRBD1 (6 bases). The CDR3 consists of 14 residues. With 4 bases removed from V and 12 bases from J, the gap between germline ends came to 18 bases. Germline V gene sequence: CDR1 KGHDR, CDR2 SFDVKD. The CDR3 coding sequence is TGTGCCACCAGTGACACCGCCGGGGCCAGGGGGCAGTTCTTC. Translated: CATSDTAGARGQFF.